This T cell receptor (beta chain) was observed in a study of vaccination effects on CD4 cells after COVID-19. Clones were sequenced by immunoSEQ multiplex PCR, and TCRdb holds only the in-frame ones, with some missing. The sample lists approximately 74,000 clones; roughly four fifths were seen once. CDR3 length: 17 amino acids. V dropped 4 bases and J dropped 3; count of bases not matched to a gene: 9. Germline V CDR1 and CDR2: KGHDR, SFDVKD. Researchers isolated CD4+ T cells once about 11 days of culture had elapsed. Two-dose vaccination with either BNT162b2 or mRNA-1273 was given to the participants. Notes on this clone: What it recognizes is unknown.

Study-level findings and limits: Clones of infection and vaccine origin contracted markedly late after vaccination.

The receptor comes from a human donor who received a COVID-19 vaccine. The chain has TRBV24-1 and TRBJ2-5, with 11 bases aligning to TRBD2. This specimen consisted of CD4+ T cells from PBMCs cultured without peptide, obtained after COVID-19 vaccination. The CDR3 reads CATSDRTSGPSKETQYF. Written as DNA, the CDR3 is TGTGCCACCAGTGACAGGACTAGCGGGCCCTCAAAAGAGACCCAGTACTTC.